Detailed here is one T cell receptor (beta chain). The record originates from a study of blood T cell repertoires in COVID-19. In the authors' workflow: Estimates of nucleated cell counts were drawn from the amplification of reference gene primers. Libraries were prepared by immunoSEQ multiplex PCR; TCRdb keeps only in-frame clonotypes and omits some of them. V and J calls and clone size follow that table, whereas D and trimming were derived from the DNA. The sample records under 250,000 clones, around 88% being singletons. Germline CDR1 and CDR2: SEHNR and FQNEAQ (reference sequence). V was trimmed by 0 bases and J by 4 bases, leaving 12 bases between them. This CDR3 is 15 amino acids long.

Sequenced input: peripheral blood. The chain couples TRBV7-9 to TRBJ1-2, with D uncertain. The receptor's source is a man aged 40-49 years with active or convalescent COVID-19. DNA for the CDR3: TGTGCCAGCAGCTTAGCCCCCGGGTTGAGCTATGGCTACACCTTC. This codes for CASSLAPGLSYGYTF.